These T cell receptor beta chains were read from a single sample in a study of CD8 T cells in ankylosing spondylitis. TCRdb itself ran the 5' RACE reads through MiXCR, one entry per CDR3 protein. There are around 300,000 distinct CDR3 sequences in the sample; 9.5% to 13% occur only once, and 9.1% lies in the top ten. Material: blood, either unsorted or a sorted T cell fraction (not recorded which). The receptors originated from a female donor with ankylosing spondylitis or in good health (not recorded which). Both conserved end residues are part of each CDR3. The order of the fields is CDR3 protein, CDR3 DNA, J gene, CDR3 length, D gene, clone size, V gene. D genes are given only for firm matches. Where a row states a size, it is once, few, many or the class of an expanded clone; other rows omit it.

CDR3: CASMKRTSATDTQYF; DNA: TGTGCCAGCATGAAACGGACTAGCGCTACAGATACGCAGTATTTT; J: TRBJ2-3; length: 15; D: TRBD2; size: many; V: TRBV2
CDR3: CASSQTWASRAFF; DNA: TGTGCCAGCAGCCAGACGTGGGCATCCCGAGCTTTCTTT; J: TRBJ1-1; length: 13; D: NA; size: NA; V: TRBV12-3/TRBV12-4
CDR3: CASRSTGTGIHNEQFF; DNA: TGTGCCAGTAGGAGTACCGGGACAGGGATCCACAATGAGCAGTTCTTC; J: TRBJ2-1; length: 16; D: TRBD1; size: NA; V: TRBV19
CDR3: CATSSTGQRFF; DNA: TGTGCCACCAGCAGTACGGGACAACGGTTCTTC; J: TRBJ2-1; length: 11; D: NA; size: many; V: TRBV15
CDR3: CASSETYTNEKLFF; DNA: TGTGCCAGCAGCGAGACCTATACTAATGAAAAACTGTTTTTT; J: TRBJ1-4; length: 14; D: NA; size: NA; V: TRBV3-1
CDR3: CSTTSAGDVNEQFF; DNA: TGCAGTACTACGTCTGCGGGAGATGTGAATGAGCAGTTCTTC; J: TRBJ2-1; length: 14; D: TRBD2; size: many; V: TRBV20-1
CDR3: CASSLGDNNSPLHF; DNA: TGTGCCAGCAGTTTAGGTGACAATAATTCACCCCTCCACTTT; J: TRBJ1-6; length: 14; D: NA; size: NA; V: TRBV12-3/TRBV12-4
CDR3: CSVEADRVRGGYTF; DNA: TGCAGCGTTGAAGCTGACAGGGTTCGGGGCGGCTACACCTTC; J: TRBJ1-2; length: 14; D: TRBD1; size: many; V: TRBV29-1
CDR3: CASSQRGFNQPQHF; DNA: TGTGCCAGCAGCCAAAGGGGGTTTAATCAGCCCCAGCATTTT; J: TRBJ1-5; length: 14; D: NA; size: NA; V: TRBV3-1
CDR3: CASSRAGQDIQYF; DNA: TGTGCCAGCAGTCGGGCGGGTCAGGACATTCAGTACTTC; J: TRBJ2-4; length: 13; D: NA; size: NA; V: TRBV2
CDR3: CASSSASGSVTIAKNIQYF; DNA: TGCGCCAGCAGTTCGGCTAGCGGGTCCGTTACCATAGCCAAAAACATTCAGTACTTC; J: TRBJ2-4; length: 19; D: TRBD2; size: NA; V: TRBV5-1
CDR3: CAWKPGLINTGELFF; DNA: TGTGCCTGGAAACCCGGACTTATTAACACCGGGGAGCTGTTTTTT; J: TRBJ2-2; length: 15; D: NA; size: NA; V: TRBV30
CDR3: CASSLSGGNTGELFF; DNA: TGTGCCAGCAGCTTATCGGGAGGGAACACCGGGGAGCTGTTTTTT; J: TRBJ2-2; length: 15; D: TRBD2; size: many; V: TRBV7-3
CDR3: CSANPTGGRETQYF; DNA: TGCAGTGCTAACCCGACAGGGGGCAGGGAGACCCAGTACTTC; J: TRBJ2-5; length: 14; D: TRBD1; size: NA; V: TRBV20-1
CDR3: CASSLSGGAGGQYF; DNA: TGTGCCAGCAGTTTATCGGGGGGGGCCGGGGGGCAGTATTTT; J: TRBJ2-3; length: 14; D: TRBD2; size: many; V: TRBV12-3/TRBV12-4
CDR3: CASRPRSGAWDTQYF; DNA: TGTGCCAGCAGACCTCGCTCAGGTGCTTGGGATACGCAGTATTTT; J: TRBJ2-3; length: 15; D: NA; size: NA; V: TRBV6-1
CDR3: CASTGEPWQPQHF; DNA: TGTGCCAGCACAGGCGAGCCATGGCAGCCCCAGCATTTT; J: TRBJ1-5; length: 13; D: NA; size: NA; V: TRBV27
CDR3: CSVVRVTGELFF; DNA: TGCAGCGTTGTCAGGGTCACCGGGGAGCTGTTTTTT; J: TRBJ2-2; length: 12; D: NA; size: many; V: TRBV29-1
CDR3: CASSLSTAWDTQYF; DNA: TGTGCCAGCAGTTTATCCACCGCGTGGGATACGCAGTATTTT; J: TRBJ2-3; length: 14; D: NA; size: NA; V: TRBV27
CDR3: CASSETSGGAGEQFF; DNA: TGTGCTAGCAGCGAAACTAGCGGGGGGGCAGGTGAGCAGTTCTTC; J: TRBJ2-1; length: 15; D: TRBD2; size: few; V: TRBV7-7
CDR3: CASSQRPHYTGELFF; DNA: TGTGCCAGCAGCCAAAGGCCCCATTACACCGGGGAGCTGTTTTTT; J: TRBJ2-2; length: 15; D: NA; size: few; V: TRBV3-1
CDR3: CASSLGGLAGETQYF; DNA: TGTGCCAGCAGCTTAGGCGGTCTAGCTGGTGAGACCCAGTACTTC; J: TRBJ2-5; length: 15; D: NA; size: many; V: TRBV7-2
CDR3: CASSRGRGNQPQHF; DNA: TGTGCCAGCAGCCGCGGGAGGGGGAATCAGCCCCAGCATTTT; J: TRBJ1-5; length: 14; D: NA; size: many; V: TRBV12-3/TRBV12-4
CDR3: CASTTGVTNTGELFF; DNA: TGTGCCAGCACAACCGGGGTTACCAACACCGGGGAGCTGTTTTTT; J: TRBJ2-2; length: 15; D: NA; size: NA; V: TRBV18
CDR3: CASSPGTSETQYF; DNA: TGTGCCAGCTCACCCGGGACTTCTGAGACCCAGTACTTC; J: TRBJ2-5; length: 13; D: NA; size: many; V: TRBV18
CDR3: CASSRASNEKLFF; DNA: TGTGCCAGCAGTCGGGCGAGCAATGAAAAACTGTTTTTT; J: TRBJ1-4; length: 13; D: NA; size: many; V: TRBV28
CDR3: CASSPTRGGRNEQFF; DNA: TGTGCCAGCAGCCCGACTCGCGGGGGGCGAAATGAGCAGTTCTTC; J: TRBJ2-1; length: 15; D: TRBD2; size: few; V: TRBV7-2
CDR3: CSAIGQGAGANVLTF; DNA: TGCAGTGCTATCGGACAGGGGGCTGGGGCCAACGTCCTGACTTTC; J: TRBJ2-6; length: 15; D: TRBD1; size: many; V: TRBV20-1
CDR3: CASSEVPAGTQYF; DNA: TGTGCCAGCAGTGAAGTACCTGCGGGGACCCAGTACTTC; J: TRBJ2-5; length: 13; D: NA; size: few; V: TRBV2
CDR3: CATSGKGQGNQPQHF; DNA: TGTGCCACCAGTGGCAAGGGACAGGGCAATCAGCCCCAGCATTTT; J: TRBJ1-5; length: 15; D: TRBD1; size: NA; V: TRBV24-1
CDR3: CASSPWGIAGAAKNIQYF; DNA: TGTGCCAGCAGTCCCTGGGGTATAGCGGGGGCGGCCAAAAACATTCAGTACTTC; J: TRBJ2-4; length: 18; D: TRBD2; size: many; V: TRBV6-1
CDR3: CASSQGGSGGLGEQFF; DNA: TGTGCCAGCAGCCAAGGTGGTAGCGGGGGGCTCGGTGAGCAGTTCTTC; J: TRBJ2-1; length: 16; D: TRBD2; size: NA; V: TRBV14
CDR3: CATSAPAPETQYF; DNA: TGTGCCACCAGTGCCCCCGCCCCGGAGACCCAGTACTTC; J: TRBJ2-5; length: 13; D: NA; size: many; V: TRBV24-1
CDR3: CASSPRPGEALHF; DNA: TGCGCCAGCAGCCCAAGACCCGGAGAGGCCCTCCACTTT; J: TRBJ1-6; length: 13; D: NA; size: many; V: TRBV5-1
CDR3: CASRPAGVSTYEQYF; DNA: TGCGCCAGCAGGCCCGCCGGGGTTTCCACCTACGAGCAGTACTTC; J: TRBJ2-7; length: 15; D: NA; size: NA; V: TRBV5-1
CDR3: CASSNSTGAGNTIYF; DNA: TGCGCCAGCAGCAACAGCACAGGGGCAGGAAACACCATATATTTT; J: TRBJ1-3; length: 15; D: TRBD1; size: few; V: TRBV5-1
CDR3: CASSGGTPTGELFF; DNA: TGTGCCAGCAGCGGCGGGACACCCACCGGGGAGCTGTTTTTT; J: TRBJ2-2; length: 14; D: NA; size: few; V: TRBV5-4
CDR3: CASSHTAGISYEQYF; DNA: TGTGCCAGCAGCCATACCGCGGGGATCTCCTACGAGCAGTACTTC; J: TRBJ2-7; length: 15; D: NA; size: many; V: TRBV4-2
CDR3: CASSVAVEGTEAFF; DNA: TGTGCCAGCAGCGTAGCAGTGGAGGGCACTGAAGCTTTCTTT; J: TRBJ1-1; length: 14; D: NA; size: many; V: TRBV9
CDR3: CASSWKAKSNADGYTF; DNA: TGTGCCAGCAGCTGGAAGGCCAAATCTAATGCTGATGGCTACACCTTC; J: TRBJ1-2; length: 16; D: NA; size: few; V: TRBV2
CDR3: CASSFSGINEQHF; DNA: TGTGCCAGCAGCTTCTCAGGAATCAACGAGCAGCACTTC; J: TRBJ2-7; length: 13; D: NA; size: once; V: TRBV7-9
CDR3: CSVEPNTEAFF; DNA: TGCAGCGTTGAACCCAACACTGAAGCTTTCTTT; J: TRBJ1-1; length: 11; D: NA; size: NA; V: TRBV29-1
CDR3: CASSLGDSPGSGYTF; DNA: TGTGCCAGCAGCTTAGGTGACAGCCCGGGATCAGGCTACACCTTC; J: TRBJ1-2; length: 15; D: NA; size: NA; V: TRBV5-5
CDR3: CASSSGVMNSPLHF; DNA: TGTGCCAGCAGCTCCGGGGTTATGAATTCACCCCTCCACTTT; J: TRBJ1-6; length: 14; D: NA; size: many; V: TRBV7-2
CDR3: CASSLDGGGVNEQFF; DNA: TGCGCCAGCAGCTTGGACGGGGGAGGTGTCAATGAGCAGTTCTTC; J: TRBJ2-1; length: 15; D: NA; size: few; V: TRBV5-1
CDR3: CASSLDKLAATQFF; DNA: TGTGCCAGCAGCTTAGATAAATTGGCGGCGACCCAGTTCTTC; J: TRBJ2-1; length: 14; D: NA; size: many; V: TRBV7-2
CDR3: CASSSTLDRALYF; DNA: TGCGCCAGCAGCTCGACTCTAGACAGGGCTTTGTACTTC; J: TRBJ2-5; length: 13; D: TRBD1; size: many; V: TRBV5-1
CDR3: CASSPDPTGSYEQYF; DNA: TGTGCCAGCAGCCCCGATCCGACAGGGTCCTACGAGCAGTACTTC; J: TRBJ2-7; length: 15; D: TRBD1; size: many; V: TRBV6-1
CDR3: CSARTSRAVSYEQYF; DNA: TGCAGTGCTAGAACAAGCCGGGCCGTCTCCTACGAGCAGTACTTC; J: TRBJ2-7; length: 15; D: NA; size: many; V: TRBV20-1
CDR3: CSVKVSGLAGGGVFYQETQYF; DNA: TGCAGCGTGAAAGTGTCCGGACTAGCGGGGGGGGGCGTCTTTTACCAAGAGACCCAGTACTTC; J: TRBJ2-5; length: 21; D: TRBD2; size: many; V: TRBV29-1
CDR3: CASSQGSGQMNTEAFF; DNA: TGCGCCAGCAGCCAAGGCTCGGGTCAGATGAACACTGAAGCTTTCTTT; J: TRBJ1-1; length: 16; D: NA; size: many; V: TRBV4-1
CDR3: CSVERSGIGNEQFF; DNA: TGCAGCGTTGAGAGGTCAGGGATAGGCAATGAGCAGTTCTTC; J: TRBJ2-1; length: 14; D: NA; size: many; V: TRBV29-1